A single sample is the source of the 24 T cell receptor beta chains below, sequenced in a study of spatial heterogeneity in lung cancer. TCRdb called the 5' RACE reads again in MiXCR, with one record for every CDR3 protein. The data hold about 27,000 distinct CDR3 sequences, with approximately 7.7% observed a single time. Study-wide results and limits: Higher tumor mutation counts went along with higher counts of expanded intratumoral alpha and beta TCRs.

Time point described: sample taken at primary tumor resection. Their target antigens are unknown. The source material was lung tumor tissue, sampled at surgery. The receptors were sampled from a male donor with early-stage non-small cell lung cancer.

This chain connects TRBV7-9 to TRBJ1-4; D not certain. Trimming left V 5 bases short and J 2 bases short, with 6 bases between. Per germline, CDR1 SEHNR and CDR2 FQNEAQ (reference sequence). The CDR3 runs 13 residues. The CDR3 coding sequence is TGTGCCAGCAGCCGCGGCACTAATGAAAAACTGTTTTTT. It yields the protein CASSRGTNEKLFF.

This clonotype was seen a few times. The chain recombines TRBV4-2 with TRBJ2-1; maybe TRBD2 (5 bases). Per germline, CDR1 LGHNA and CDR2 YNFKEQ. Trimming took off 0 bases at V and 4 bases at J, with 13 bases between the two ends. CDR3 length: 16 residues. The CDR3 DNA is TGTGCCAGCAGCCAAGAACCCGGGATTCTATACAATGAGCAGTTCTTC. Translating gives CASSQEPGILYNEQFF.

For this clonotype: This may be a read error: a much more frequent sequence differs by one nucleotide. V is TRBV7-2 and J is TRBJ2-1, with D possibly called TRBD1 or TRBD2 (5 bases each). This CDR3 contains 14 residues. The V and J ends lost 2 bases and 3 bases respectively, with 8 bases between them. Germline V gene lookup returns CDR1 SGHTA and CDR2 FQGNSA. The CDR3 reads CASSLLGVYNEQFF. The CDR3 coding sequence is TGTGCCAGCAGCTTACTGGGGGTCTACAATGAGCAGTTCTTC.

The chain combines TRBV6-2 or TRBV6-3 with TRBJ2-1; TRBD2 matches 8 bases. The germline V gene has CDR1 MNHEY and CDR2 SVGEGT. The CDR3 is 16 amino acids. With V trimmed by 6 bases and J by 4 bases, 11 bases remained unmatched. The CDR3 nucleotides are TGTGCCAGCAGCCTTCAACTAGCGGAGCATTACAATGAGCAGTTCTTC. As protein: CASSLQLAEHYNEQFF.

This clonotype was observed at least ten times. J is TRBJ2-2 and V is TRBV2; D remains unclear. Germline assignment: CDR1 SNHLY and CDR2 FYNNEI. Trimming left V 8 bases short and J 3 bases short, with 4 bases between. The CDR3 consists of 11 residues. This CDR3 is CASQYTGELFF. CDR3 nucleotides: TGTGCCAGCCAGTACACCGGGGAGCTGTTTTTT. Full variable domain (rest looked up from reference TRBV2 and TRBJ2-2): EPEVTQTPSHQVTQMGQEVILRCVPISNHLYFYWYRQILGQKVEFLVSFYNNEISEKSEIFDDQFSVERPDGSNFTLKIRSTKLEDSAMYFCASQYTGELFFGEGSRLTVL.

This clonotype has at least ten counts. CDR3 coding DNA: TGCAGCGTTAAGGGGGTTAACTATGGCTACACCTTC. Translating it yields CSVKGVNYGYTF. The genes are TRBV29-1 and TRBJ1-2, with TRBD1 as a possible D gene (6 bases). The CDR3 is 12 amino acids. Germline V CDR1 and CDR2: SQVTM, ANQGSEA. Between the trimmed V and J ends, which lost 5 bases and 1 base, there was a span of 8 bases. Drawing the rest from reference TRBV29-1 and TRBJ1-2, the complete variable domain is SAVISQKPSRDICQRGTSLTIQCQVDSQVTMMFWYRQQPGQSLTLIATANQGSEATYESGFVIDKFPISRPNLTFSTLTVSNMSPEDSSIYLCSVKGVNYGYTFGSGTRLTVV.

With regard to this clonotype: A much larger clonotype is one base distant, so this may be a read error. This sequence joins TRBV7-9 and TRBJ2-1; D possibly matches TRBD1 or TRBD2 (6 bases each). The DNA end favors TRBJ2-7, so the J call may be wrong. The CDR3 is 14 residues long. CDR1 and CDR2 from the germline V gene are SEHNR and FQNEAQ (reference sequence). The chain's CDR3 is CASSLQGRYNEQYF. The CDR3 region has the DNA TGTGCCAGCAGCTTGCAGGGGAGGTACAATGAGCAGTACTTC.

This clonotype was observed many times. V and J are TRBV6-2 or TRBV6-3 and TRBJ2-7; 8 positions agree with TRBD1. The CDR3 sequence is 16 residues long. J lost 2 bases, V lost 6 bases, and 12 bases had no gene match. Germline V gives CDR1 MNHEY, CDR2 SVGEGT. In nucleotides, the CDR3 is TGTGCCAGCAGATTTGCCGGGACAGGAGACCCCTACGAGCAGTACTTC. Its translation: CASRFAGTGDPYEQYF.

The rearrangement joins TRBV11-2 to TRBJ1-6; unclear D gene. Germline V CDR1 and CDR2: SGHAT, FQNNGV. There are 14 residues in the CDR3. V lost 5 bases and J lost 1, with 6 bases in between. The CDR3, as DNA: TGTGCCAGCAGCCAACAGTCCTATAATTCACCCCTCCACTTT. Translating it yields CASSQQSYNSPLHF.

This clonotype occurred many times. The chain couples TRBV4-2 to TRBJ2-1, with D possibly being TRBD1 (5 bases). This CDR3 has 13 amino acids. Germline V CDR1 and CDR2: LGHNA, YNFKEQ. Deletions cut 3 bases from V and 5 bases from J, with 8 bases between. The CDR3 DNA follows: TGTGCCAGCAGCCAGAGCAGGGACAATGAGCAGTTCTTC. Its protein is CASSQSRDNEQFF.

The chain couples TRBV20-1 to TRBJ2-7; D is unclear. The CDR3 covers 12 residues. Between the trimmed V and J ends, which lost 3 bases and 0 bases, there was a span of 6 bases. Germline V CDR1 and CDR2: DFQATT, SNEGSKA (reference sequence). DNA of the CDR3: TGCAGTGCTAGCGGTAGCTCCTACGAGCAGTACTTC. Its protein product is CSASGSSYEQYF.

The rearrangement joins TRBV9 to TRBJ2-7; D is undetermined. The CDR3 is 14 residues long. Germline values: CDR1 SGDLS, CDR2 YYNGEE. V was pared by 4 bases and J by 0 bases, with 11 bases between. DNA for the CDR3: TGTGCCAGCAGCAAGGCAGCCCTCTCCTACGAGCAGTACTTC. It codes for CASSKAALSYEQYF. The full variable domain, in which reference TRBV9 and TRBJ2-7 provide the parts outside the CDR3, is DSGVTQTPKHLITATGQRVTLRCSPRSGDLSVYWYQQSLDQGLQFLIQYYNGEERAKGNILERFSAQQFPDLHSELNLSSLELGDSALYFCASSKAALSYEQYFGPGTRLTVT.

This clonotype has at least ten counts. The V gene is TRBV4-3, the J gene TRBJ2-6; TRBD1 might be the D (5 bases). The CDR3 runs 16 residues. V shed 0 bases and J shed 2 bases, with 8 bases lying between them. CDR1 is LGHNA, CDR2 YSLEER, per germline. CDR3 sequence reads: CASSQDGAAGANVLTF. In DNA form, the CDR3 reads TGCGCCAGCAGCCAAGATGGGGCAGCTGGGGCCAACGTCCTGACTTTC.

The gene calls are TRBV20-1 and TRBJ2-7, with 8 bases identical to TRBD1. This CDR3 contains 13 residues. The V and J ends lost 5 bases and 2 bases, in that order; junction bases with no gene match: 5. Per the germline V gene, CDR1 is DFQATT and CDR2 is SNEGSKA (reference sequence). CDR3 sequence: CSALRGPTYEQYF. In nucleotides, the CDR3 is TGCAGTGCTCTCAGGGGGCCCACCTACGAGCAGTACTTC.

In its sample, this clonotype was seen many times. V and J are TRBV15 and TRBJ1-6; tentatively, D is TRBD1 (5 bases). CDR1 LNHNV and CDR2 YYDKDF come from the germline V gene (reference sequence). V lost 1 base and J lost 8, with 12 bases in between. This CDR3 has 15 amino acids. The CDR3 reads CATSRARDGYSPLHF. Here the CDR3 DNA reads TGTGCCACCAGCAGAGCTCGGGACGGTTATTCACCCCTCCACTTT.

This clonotype was seen more than once but under ten times. The chain carries TRBV5-1 and TRBJ2-1; the match to TRBD2 covers 7 bases. In germline, CDR1 is SGHRS, CDR2 YFSETQ. The length of the CDR3 is 14 residues. V was clipped by 2 bases and J by 9 bases; unmatched bases: 8. The CDR3 bases are TGCGCCAGCAGCTTCCGGCAGGGAGGGAGTGAGCAGTTCTTC. It is translated as CASSFRQGGSEQFF.

The chain has TRBV3-1 and TRBJ2-3; 16 positions agree with TRBD2. Trimming removed 3 bases from V and 6 bases from J; junction bases left unmatched: 9. Germline V gene lookup returns CDR1 LGHDT and CDR2 YNNKEL (reference sequence). The CDR3 has 18 residues. In DNA, the CDR3 is TGTGCCAGCAGCCACCAGGAGGGACTAGCGGGGGGGCTGGATACGCAGTATTTT. The encoded protein is CASSHQEGLAGGLDTQYF.

This clonotype occurred many times. The rearrangement uses TRBV7-2 and TRBJ2-1; possible D gene TRBD2, 7 bases. Germline V gene data show CDR1 as SGHTA and CDR2 as FQGNSA. Trimming took 2 bases from V and 6 from J, leaving 11 bases between them. This CDR3 is built from 14 residues. The CDR3 DNA reads TGTGCCAGCAGCTTACGGGCGGGGGCCAATGAGCAGTTCTTC. It is translated as CASSLRAGANEQFF.

This clonotype was counted ten times or more. The chain joins TRBV28 to TRBJ2-5; maybe TRBD2 (6 bases). The ends were cut back, 6 bases at V and 5 bases at J, with 16 bases in the middle. The CDR3 totals 14 residues. The V gene's germline CDR1 is MDHEN and CDR2 SYDVKM. The CDR3 reads CASSRSSVLETQYF. Here the CDR3 DNA reads TGTGCCAGCAGCCGATCTAGCGTTTTGGAGACCCAGTACTTC.

This clonotype was picked up many times. J is TRBJ1-2 and V is TRBV4-3, with D tentatively TRBD1 (6 bases). This CDR3 has 15 residues. Germline CDR1 and CDR2: LGHNA and YSLEER. The ends were cut back, 1 base at V and 3 bases at J, with 12 bases in the middle. This CDR3 is CASSQVIQGDYGYTF. The CDR3 DNA reads TGCGCCAGCAGCCAAGTGATACAGGGCGACTATGGCTACACCTTC.

The chain joins TRBV20-1 to TRBJ2-7; tentative D call: TRBD2 (5 bases). Trimming took 5 bases from V and 2 from J, leaving 7 bases between them. Germline loops: CDR1 DFQATT, CDR2 SNEGSKA (reference sequence). This CDR3 contains 11 residues. This CDR3 is CSALLAYEQYF. DNA of the CDR3: TGCAGTGCTCTACTAGCCTACGAGCAGTACTTC.

Ten or more counts support this clonotype. V gene TRBV7-9 combines with J gene TRBJ1-5; no firm D call. Germline loops: CDR1 SEHNR, CDR2 FQNEAQ (reference sequence). CDR3 length: 15 residues. The V end lost 1 base, the J end lost 3 bases, and 10 bases lay between the germline ends. DNA of the CDR3: TGTGCCAGCAGCTTAGATGGCCAGGTCAATCAGCCCCAGCATTTT. As protein: CASSLDGQVNQPQHF. The entire variable domain, with the rest obtained from reference TRBV7-9 and TRBJ1-5, is as follows: DTGVSQNPRHKITKRGQNVTFRCDPISEHNRLYWYRQTLGQGPEFLTYFQNEAQLEKSRLLSDRFSAERPKGSFSTLEIQRTEQGDSAMYLCASSLDGQVNQPQHFGDGTRLSIL.

This clonotype was counted a few times. The chain recombines TRBV12-3 or TRBV12-4 with TRBJ1-2; 7 bases are shared with TRBD1. This CDR3 region has 14 residues. V dropped 3 bases and J dropped 4; count of bases not matched to a gene: 5. CDR3 loop: CASSFRDSIYGYTF. CDR3 DNA: TGTGCCAGCAGTTTCCGGGACAGCATCTATGGCTACACCTTC.

This chain connects TRBV2 to TRBJ2-5, with D possibly matching TRBD2 (6 bases). This CDR3 spans 13 amino acids. Germline CDR1 is SNHLY and CDR2 is FYNNEI. Between the trimmed V and J ends, which lost 3 bases and 7 bases, there was a span of 12 bases. The CDR3 loop is CASSEEGKATQYF. The CDR3 nucleotides are TGTGCCAGCAGTGAGGAGGGGAAGGCGACCCAGTACTTC.